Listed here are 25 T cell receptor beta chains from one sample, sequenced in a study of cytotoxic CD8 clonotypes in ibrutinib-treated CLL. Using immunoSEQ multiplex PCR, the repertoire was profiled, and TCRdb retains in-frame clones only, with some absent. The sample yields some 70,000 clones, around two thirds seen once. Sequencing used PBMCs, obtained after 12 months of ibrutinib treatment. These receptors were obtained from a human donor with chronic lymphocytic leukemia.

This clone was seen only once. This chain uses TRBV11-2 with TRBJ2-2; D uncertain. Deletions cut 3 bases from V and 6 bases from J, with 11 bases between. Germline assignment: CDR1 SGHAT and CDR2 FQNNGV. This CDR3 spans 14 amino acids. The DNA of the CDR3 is TGTGCCAGCAGCTTTCGGTGGGATCCCGGGGAGCTGTTTTTT. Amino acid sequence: CASSFRWDPGELFF.

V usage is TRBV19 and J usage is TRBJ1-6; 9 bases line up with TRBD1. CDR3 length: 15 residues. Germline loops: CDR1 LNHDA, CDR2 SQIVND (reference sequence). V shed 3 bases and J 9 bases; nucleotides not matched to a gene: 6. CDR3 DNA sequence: TGTGCCAGTAGTATCGGACAGGGGTCCGGTTCACCCCTCCACTTT. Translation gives CASSIGQGSGSPLHF.

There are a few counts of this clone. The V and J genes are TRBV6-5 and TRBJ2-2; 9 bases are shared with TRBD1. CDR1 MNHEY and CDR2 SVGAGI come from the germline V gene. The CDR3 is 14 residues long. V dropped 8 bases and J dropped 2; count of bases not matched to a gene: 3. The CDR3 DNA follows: TGTGCCAGCTTGGACAGGGGTAACACCGGGGAGCTGTTTTTT. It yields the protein CASLDRGNTGELFF.

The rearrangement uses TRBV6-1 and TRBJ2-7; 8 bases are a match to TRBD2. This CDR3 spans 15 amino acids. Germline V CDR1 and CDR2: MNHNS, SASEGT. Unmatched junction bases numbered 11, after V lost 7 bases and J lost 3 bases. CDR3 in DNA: TGTGCCAGCAAGTTTTATCGGGGGGGAAACTACGAGCAGTACTTC. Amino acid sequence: CASKFYRGGNYEQYF.

The CDR3 nucleotides are TGTGCCAGCAGCCACGAGCGGGGGGGACTCCAAGAGACCCAGTACTTC. This codes for CASSHERGGLQETQYF. The rearrangement joins TRBV7-2 to TRBJ2-5, with 10 bases lining up with TRBD2. The CDR3 has 16 amino acids. Germline V lookup: CDR1 SGHTA, CDR2 FQGNSA. Trimming removed 5 bases from V and 1 base from J; junction bases left unmatched: 7.

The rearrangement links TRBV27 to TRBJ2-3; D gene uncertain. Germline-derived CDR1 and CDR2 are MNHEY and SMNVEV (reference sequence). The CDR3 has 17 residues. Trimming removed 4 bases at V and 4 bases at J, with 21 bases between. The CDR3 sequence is CASSSRDPSLFSDTQYF. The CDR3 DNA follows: TGTGCCAGCAGTTCCCGAGACCCCTCTCTTTTTTCAGATACGCAGTATTTT.

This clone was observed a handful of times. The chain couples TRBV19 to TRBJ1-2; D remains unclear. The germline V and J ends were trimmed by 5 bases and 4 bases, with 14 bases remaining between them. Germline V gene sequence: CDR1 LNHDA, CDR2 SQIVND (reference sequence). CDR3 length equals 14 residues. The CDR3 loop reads CASSSNLGSYGYTF. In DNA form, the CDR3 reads TGTGCCAGTAGTTCCAATTTGGGAAGCTATGGCTACACCTTC.

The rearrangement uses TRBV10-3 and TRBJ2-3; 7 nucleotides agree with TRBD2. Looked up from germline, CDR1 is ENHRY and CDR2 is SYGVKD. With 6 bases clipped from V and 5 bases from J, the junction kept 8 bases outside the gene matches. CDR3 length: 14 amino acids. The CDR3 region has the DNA TGTGCCATCAGCACCCGGACTAGTAAAGATACGCAGTATTTT. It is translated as CAISTRTSKDTQYF.

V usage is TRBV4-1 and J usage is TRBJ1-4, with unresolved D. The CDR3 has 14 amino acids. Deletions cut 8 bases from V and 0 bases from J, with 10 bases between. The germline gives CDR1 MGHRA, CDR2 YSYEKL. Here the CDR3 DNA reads TGCGCCAGCCGCGAGAGAGCAACTAATGAAAAACTGTTTTTT. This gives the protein CASRERATNEKLFF.

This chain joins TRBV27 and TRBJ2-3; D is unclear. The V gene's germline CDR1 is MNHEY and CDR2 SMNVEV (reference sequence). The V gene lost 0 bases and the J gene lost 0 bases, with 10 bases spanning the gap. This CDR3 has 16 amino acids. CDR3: CASSLSKGSSTDTQYF. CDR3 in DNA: TGTGCCAGCAGTTTATCGAAAGGGTCTAGCACAGATACGCAGTATTTT.

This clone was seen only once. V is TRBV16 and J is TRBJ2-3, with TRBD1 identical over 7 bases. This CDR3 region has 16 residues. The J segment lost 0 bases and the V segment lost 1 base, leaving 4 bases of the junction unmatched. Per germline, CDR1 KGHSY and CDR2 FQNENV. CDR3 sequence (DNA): TGTGCCAGCAGCCAATGGGGCAGGGGGAGCACAGATACGCAGTATTTT. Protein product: CASSQWGRGSTDTQYF.

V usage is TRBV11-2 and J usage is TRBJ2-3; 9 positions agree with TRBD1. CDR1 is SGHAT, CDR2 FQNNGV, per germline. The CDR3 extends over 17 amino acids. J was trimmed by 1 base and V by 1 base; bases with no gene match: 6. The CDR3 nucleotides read TGTGCCAGCAGCTTAGGGGTGGGACAGGGAGGCACAGATACGCAGTATTTT. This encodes CASSLGVGQGGTDTQYF.

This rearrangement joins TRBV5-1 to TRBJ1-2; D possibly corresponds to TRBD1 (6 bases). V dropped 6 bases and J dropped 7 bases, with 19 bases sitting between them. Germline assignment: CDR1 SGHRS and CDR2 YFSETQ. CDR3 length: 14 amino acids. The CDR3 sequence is CASTLWMGASGYTF. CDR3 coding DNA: TGCGCCAGCACCCTTTGGATGGGGGCTAGTGGCTACACCTTC.

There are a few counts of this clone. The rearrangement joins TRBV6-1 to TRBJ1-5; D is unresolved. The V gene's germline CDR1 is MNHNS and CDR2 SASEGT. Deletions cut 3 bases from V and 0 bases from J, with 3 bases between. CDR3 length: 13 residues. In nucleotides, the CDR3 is TGTGCCAGCAGTGACCGTAGCAATCAGCCCCAGCATTTT. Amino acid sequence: CASSDRSNQPQHF.

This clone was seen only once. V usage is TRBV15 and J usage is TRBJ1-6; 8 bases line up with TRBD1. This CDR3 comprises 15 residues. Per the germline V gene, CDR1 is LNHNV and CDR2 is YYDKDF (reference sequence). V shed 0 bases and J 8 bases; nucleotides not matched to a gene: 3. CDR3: CATSREDRVYSPLHF. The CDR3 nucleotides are TGTGCCACCAGCAGAGAGGACAGGGTCTATTCACCCCTCCACTTT.

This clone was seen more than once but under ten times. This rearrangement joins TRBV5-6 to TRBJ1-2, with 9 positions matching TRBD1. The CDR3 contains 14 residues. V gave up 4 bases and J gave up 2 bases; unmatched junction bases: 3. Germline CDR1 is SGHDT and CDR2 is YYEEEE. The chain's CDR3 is CASSLTGGNYGYTF. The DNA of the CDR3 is TGTGCCAGCAGCCTCACAGGGGGCAACTATGGCTACACCTTC.

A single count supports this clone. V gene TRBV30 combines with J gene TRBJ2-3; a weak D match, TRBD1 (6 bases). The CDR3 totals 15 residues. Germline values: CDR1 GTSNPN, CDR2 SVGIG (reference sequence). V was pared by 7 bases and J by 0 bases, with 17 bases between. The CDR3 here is CAFSQGILSTDTQYF. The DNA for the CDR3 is TGTGCCTTCTCCCAGGGGATTCTAAGCACAGATACGCAGTATTTT.

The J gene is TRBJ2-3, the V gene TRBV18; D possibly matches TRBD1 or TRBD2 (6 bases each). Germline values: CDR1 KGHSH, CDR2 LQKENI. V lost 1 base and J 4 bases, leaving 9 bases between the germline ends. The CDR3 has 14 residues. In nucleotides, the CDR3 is TGTGCCAGCTCACCACGGGGGGCACCAGATACGCAGTATTTT. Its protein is CASSPRGAPDTQYF.

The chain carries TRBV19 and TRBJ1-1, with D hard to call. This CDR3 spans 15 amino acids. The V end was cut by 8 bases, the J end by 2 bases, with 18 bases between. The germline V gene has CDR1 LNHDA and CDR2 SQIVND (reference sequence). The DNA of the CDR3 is TGTGCCAGTGGCGACGAATGGGCCTACAACACTGAAGCTTTCTTT. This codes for CASGDEWAYNTEAFF.

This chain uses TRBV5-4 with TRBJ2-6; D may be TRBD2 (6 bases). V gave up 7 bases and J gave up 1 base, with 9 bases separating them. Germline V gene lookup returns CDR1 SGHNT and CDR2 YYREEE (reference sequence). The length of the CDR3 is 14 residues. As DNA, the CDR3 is TGTGCCAGCCCCGCGGGGTCTGGGGCCAACGTCCTGACTTTC. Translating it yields CASPAGSGANVLTF.

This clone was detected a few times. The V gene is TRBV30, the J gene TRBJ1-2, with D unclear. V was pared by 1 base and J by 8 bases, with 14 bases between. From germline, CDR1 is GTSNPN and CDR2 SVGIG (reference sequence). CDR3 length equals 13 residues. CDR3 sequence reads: CAWSAPFEWGYTF. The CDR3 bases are TGTGCCTGGAGTGCCCCGTTCGAGTGGGGCTACACCTTC.

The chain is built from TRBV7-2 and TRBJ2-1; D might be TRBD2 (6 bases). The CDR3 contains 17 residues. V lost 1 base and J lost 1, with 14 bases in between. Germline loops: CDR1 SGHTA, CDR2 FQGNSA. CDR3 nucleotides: TGTGCCAGCAGCTTAGTGGGTACGGCGGGGTCCTACAATGAGCAGTTCTTC. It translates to CASSLVGTAGSYNEQFF. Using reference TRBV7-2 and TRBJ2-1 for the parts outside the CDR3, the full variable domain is GAGVSQSPSNKVTEKGKDVELRCDPISGHTALYWYRQSLGQGLEFLIYFQGNSAPDKSGLPSDRFSAERTGGSVSTLTIQRTQQEDSAVYLCASSLVGTAGSYNEQFFGPGTRLTVL.

This chain's CDR3 is CASSLGSTEAFF. CDR3 in DNA: TGTGCCAGCAGCTTGGGCAGCACTGAAGCTTTCTTT. This rearrangement joins TRBV5-6 to TRBJ1-1; D not resolved. This CDR3 is 12 amino acids long. CDR1 is SGHDT and CDR2 is YYEEEE in the germline V gene. V was shortened by 0 bases and J by 4 bases, with 4 bases between the two germline ends.

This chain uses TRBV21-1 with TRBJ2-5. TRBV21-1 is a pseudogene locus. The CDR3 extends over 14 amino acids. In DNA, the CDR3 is TGTGCCAGCAGCAAAAAGGGCAGGAAAGAGACCCAGTACTTC. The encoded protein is CASSKKGRKETQYF.

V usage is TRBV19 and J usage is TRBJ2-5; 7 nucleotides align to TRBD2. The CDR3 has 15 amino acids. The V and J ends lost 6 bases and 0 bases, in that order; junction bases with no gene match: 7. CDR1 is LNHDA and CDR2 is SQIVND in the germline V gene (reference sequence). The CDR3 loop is CASSLGRGYQETQYF. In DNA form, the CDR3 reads TGTGCCAGTAGCCTAGGGAGGGGTTACCAAGAGACCCAGTACTTC.